The clone carrying this T cell receptor (beta chain) was counted once. This sample is drawn from a study of blood T cell repertoires in COVID-19. Background on the study: PBMCs, B-cell-depleted T cells, or T cells were the source of the cDNA or gDNA that made up the material.

CDR1 and CDR2 from the germline V gene are LNHDA and SQIVND (reference sequence). This CDR3 has 18 amino acids. The junction had 18 bases not matched to a gene; V was cut back by 4 bases and J by 4 bases. The table came from immunoSEQ multiplex PCR; TCRdb's copy has only in-frame clones and leaves some out. The sample comprises about 75,000 clones, approximately 79% of which are singletons, and 2% to 3% rests with the top ten. Sequences were obtained from peripheral blood. The TCR originated in a human donor with acute or convalescent COVID-19. The donor label of this sample is uncertain. This chain links TRBV19 with TRBJ1-2, with 7 bases fitting TRBD1. DNA of the CDR3: TGTGCCAGTAGTACACCCCGAACTGGGACAGAGAAATTCTATGGCTACACCTTC. Translating gives CASSTPRTGTEKFYGYTF.